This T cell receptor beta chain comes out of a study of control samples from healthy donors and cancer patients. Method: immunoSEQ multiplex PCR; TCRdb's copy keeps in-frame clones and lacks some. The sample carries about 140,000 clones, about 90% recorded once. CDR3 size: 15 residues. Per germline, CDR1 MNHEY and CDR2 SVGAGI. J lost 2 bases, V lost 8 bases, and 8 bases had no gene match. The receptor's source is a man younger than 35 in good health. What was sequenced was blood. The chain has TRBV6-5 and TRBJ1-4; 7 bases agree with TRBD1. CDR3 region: CASREGASTNEKLFF. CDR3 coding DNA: TGTGCCAGCCGAGAGGGGGCGTCGACTAATGAAAAACTGTTTTTT.